What follows describes a single T cell receptor beta chain. It has no known antigen specificity. No clone much larger than this one lies a single base away; base qualities are absent. Trimming removed 4 bases from V and 8 bases from J, leaving 26 bases between the germline ends. Via the germline V gene, CDR1 is MNHNS and CDR2 SASEGT. Inclusive of the bounding cysteine and phenylalanine, the CDR3 is 18 residues long. Only the CDR3 DNA stays, 54 bases, in frame from base 1. This sample is part of a study of cytomegalovirus exposure and HLA in healthy donors (dated by TCRdb to 2015 to 2018). Background for the entire study: An earlier analysis of roughly 610 of the donors reported about 300 Gb of sequence data and 95 million to 130 million unique TCR beta sequences obtained from about 170 million T cells. An earlier analysis of about 620 of the donors applied high-throughput TCR beta sequencing to assess whether each TCR beta V gene segment acted as functional or pseudogenic. In the later analysis, no new phenotypic data were used to find candidate immune exposures; instead, reliance was placed on TCR beta sequences and their occurrence across donors. Donor age, sex, ethnicity and CMV serostatus were collected together with the repertoire data. Among roughly 400 genotyped donors of the cohort, an average of about 240,000 unique TCR beta nucleotide sequences were sequenced per donor, 15% to 20% of them non-productive. Besides the first cohort of approximately 710 subjects, a separate validation cohort made up of 90 to 150 different subjects was used. An early release that covered some 630 HLA-typed donors contained approximately 300 gigabases of sequencing data and 85 million to 100 million unique TCR sequences. All discovery cohort repertoires had been generated on a single sequencing platform. Roughly 5 DR-DQ haplotypes were handled as single units for association and clustering because linkage in the cohort was strong. The genetic ancestry cluster associated with self-reported Caucasian donors included approximately 85% of the approximately 400 genotyped donors. The T cell repertoires of 670 or so subjects were profiled by immunosequencing and related to cytomegalovirus serostatus. Genome-wide SNP genotypes for about three fifths of the roughly 670 donors were used in a later genetic analysis, which treated that subset as a discovery cohort. HLA typing included class I and class II loci at four-digit resolution. The study aimed to test whether cataloging public T cell receptors could reveal signatures of past pathogen exposure. To predict cytomegalovirus infection status, the study combined high-throughput TCR immunosequencing, statistical association of individual TCRs with disease status, and machine learning. A later analysis re-examined previously published TCR beta repertoires from just over 650 donors and added high-resolution HLA genotyping to investigate patterns of TCR occurrence. Typing coverage varied by locus: roughly 629-630 donors for A, B, C, DRB1 and DQB1; under 550 for DQA1; more than 600 for DPA1; around 450 for DPB1.

Results and caveats for the whole study, not just this receptor: Because counts were too low, roughly 18 rarely observed V segments, including chromosome 9 orphons, were left out of the earlier analysis of 500 to 650 of the donors. A later analysis found that most CMV-associated TCR beta chains appeared HLA-restricted, with HLA associations seemingly driven largely by CMV exposure. Broadly in line with IMGT annotations, most TCR beta V segments showed up in productive rearrangements about 87% or about 30% of the time in an earlier analysis of several hundred of the donors. A cluster of highly shared sequence variants was judged likely to be a technical artifact of the sequencing pipeline. The authors suggested that the approach could potentially be generalized to other disease states and immunological phenotypes. In a later genetic analysis, fewer N-insertions in productive TCRs were reported among donors in an Asian-associated ancestry cluster than the approximately 710-donor mean. Sequencing depth was assumed to be roughly uniform across donors in the presence/absence analyses, though that assumption may not hold. The cohort was sequenced for TCR beta chains only, and without alpha or paired-chain data the features that could be detected were limited. The study gave a list of roughly 150 TCR beta chains associated with cytomegalovirus. Correlated functional status among segregating V segments might be attributable to linkage disequilibrium, but an unknown experimental factor could not be ruled out. Strong co-occurrence of HLA alleles, especially DR and DQ, made assigning TCR associations to individual alleles difficult. In a later analysis, TCR association rates were found to vary across HLA loci, with the most associated TCRs seen for DRB1 alleles and the fewest for HLA-C alleles. A later analysis associated some 17,000 TCR beta sequences with specific HLA alleles at a false discovery rate of 0.05. A few of the identified cytomegalovirus-associated TCR beta chains were confirmed in vitro to be specific for cytomegalovirus antigens. The only immune exposure information available for the cohort was CMV serostatus. In a later analysis, HLA-associated TCR beta chains showed more clonal expansion and lower generation probabilities than non-associated chains that were equally common. Several of the top co-occurrence clusters appeared to be linked to parvovirus B19, influenza, CMV and Epstein-Barr virus, according to a later analysis. In a later genetic analysis, a missense DCLRE1C variant was associated with V-gene and J-gene trimming of TCR beta chains, and the association was replicated in an independent cohort. Most TCR sequences were observed very rarely across donors, whereas some public TCRs were present in many individuals. The 87-base-pair reads could not distinguish some IMGT-functional V segments, including TRBV6-2 and TRBV6-3, so those segments were excluded. A further reported finding was that TCR beta sequences accurately predicted the HLA-A and HLA-B alleles for most subjects in the first cohort. Because HLA typing was missing for some donors at each locus, association tests included only the typed subset. Cytomegalovirus status was reported to be diagnosed by the classifier with high specificity and sensitivity in both the original and validation cohorts.

The cohort comprised several hundred healthy bone marrow donors. All cohort members were sampled while nominally healthy, although unrecorded immune exposures were likely present. The donor was CMV seropositive and belonged to the group of 250 to 300 seropositive cohort members. A peripheral blood sample was provided by each donor, and peripheral blood mononuclear cells were used for TCR beta sequencing. The Qiagen DNeasy Blood Extraction Kit was used to extract genomic DNA from the blood cell samples. Preparation of the library involved the immunoSEQ multiplex PCR assay. The multiplex PCR relied on a mix of 60 forward primers for TCR Vbeta segments and 13 reverse primers for TCR Jbeta segments. Amplification of the CDR3 region of rearranged TCR beta genes was performed with a multiplex PCR assay on genomic DNA. Amplified TCR beta libraries were sequenced as 87-base-pair reads on the Illumina HiSeq System. The study's own analysis went as follows. Across the 670 or so repertoires, a later analysis counted 78 million or so unique TCR beta chains, 9.5 million to 12 million of which were shared by at least two donors. A nearest-neighbor algorithm error-corrected the raw reads and collapsed the reads into unique sequences, merging closely related sequences to remove PCR and sequencing errors. CDR3 sequences were aligned to IMGT reference sequences to assign V, D and J gene segments. Each retained sequence needed at least a six-nucleotide match to both a V gene segment and a J gene segment. Rearrangements were called productive when the CDR3 lacked stop codons and stayed in frame with V and J; all others were non-productive. Following IMGT convention, CDR3 was defined as the stretch from the second conserved V-encoded cysteine to the conserved J-encoded phenylalanine. The earlier analysis of more than 450 of the donors excluded sequences that lacked an unambiguous match to a single V gene segment. An earlier analysis of 550 to 650 of the donors classified V segments as functional when productive rearrangements were above 56.7% and as segregating when the standard deviation between donors was above 5%. A statistical classification framework was built for diagnosing cytomegalovirus status from the catalog of TCR beta chain sequences. In a later analysis, V and J genes were assigned by comparing TCR nucleotide sequences against IMGT/GENE-DB human TR gene sequences. A later analysis assigned CDR3 sequences and most-parsimonious VDJ recombination scenarios with the TCRdist pipeline. In a later analysis, each TCR beta chain was defined by its CDR3 amino acid sequence together with its V-gene family, and reads without a unique V-gene family were excluded. To address suspected cross-contamination and a sequencing artifact, a later analysis removed 592 highly shared, low-generation-probability nucleotide sequences. In a later analysis, a clonal expansion index for each public chain was calculated from normalized within-repertoire ranks of inferred template counts. Generation probabilities in a later analysis came from a VDJ recombination model fitted to out-of-frame rearrangements, and those results were checked against IGoR. Hypergeometric tests were used in a later analysis to score TCR-TCR, TCR-HLA and TCR-CMV co-occurrence, with a repertoire-size bias correction applied to the TCR pairs. To estimate false discovery rates, a later analysis permuted the HLA or CMV assignments 20 times. A later analysis grouped co-occurring TCRs with DBSCAN, adding TCRdist sequence similarity when clustering within HLA-allele-positive subsets. Co-occurrence clustering excluded repertoires with fewer than 30,000 or more than 120,000 public chains, plus five with anomalous nucleotide sharing. Held by TCRdb, this immuneACCESS table contains in-frame sequences only and omits some clones. Under half of the omission traces to an unresolved V gene where checked; the cause of the rest is unknown. The V and J calls and clone size were taken over from that table, and D and trimming were inferred from the DNA. Recorded for this sample are over 45,000 clones; around 85% of them occurred a single time. 2% to 2.5% of the sample belongs to the ten largest clones.

Material for sequencing was PBMCs. This clonotype was obtained from a boy between 5 and 17 years old in good health and CMV-seropositive. Recombination connected TRBV6-1 to TRBJ2-2; the D gene is possibly TRBD1, with 6 bases matching. The CDR3 protein is CASSALQTGHKYGGELFF. The nucleotide sequence reads as follows: TGTGCCAGCAGTGCCTTACAGACAGGTCATAAGTATGGGGGGGAGCTGTTTTTT.